This T cell receptor (beta chain) emerged from a study of CD8 T cells in Susac syndrome. The study, taken as a whole, reports: The authors acknowledged that their TCR sequencing and HLA analysis involved a relatively small number of individuals.

Germline assignment: CDR1 LGHDT and CDR2 YNNKEL (reference sequence). The CDR3 runs 14 residues. The V end lost 4 bases, the J end lost 2 bases, and 11 bases lay between the germline ends. The RNA input was roughly 0.45 to 1 ug, and it was reverse transcribed with random hexamers. With immunoSEQ multiplex PCR, TCR beta CDR3 was amplified across 54 Vbeta and 13 Jbeta. TCRdb recomputed calls from the immunoSEQ multiplex PCR reads with MiXCR, one row per CDR3 protein. The sample shows about 150,000 distinct CDR3 sequences, approximately 94% of them seen only once. A word on this clonotype: Its target is unknown.

Sequencing of TCR beta was undertaken in CD8+ and CD4+ T cells derived from blood. TEMRA cells were FACS-enriched and CD8+ and CD4+ T cells negatively isolated. Sequenced input: CD8+ T cells from PBMCs. The genes are TRBV3-1 and TRBJ1-2, with D tentatively TRBD1 (5 bases). The TCR originated in a human donor with multiple sclerosis. This CDR3 is CASSLTWGNYGYTF. The CDR3 DNA reads as TGTGCCAGCAGCCTTACGTGGGGGAACTATGGCTACACCTTC.